What follows are 8 T cell receptor beta chains derived from one specimen sequenced in a study of technical replicates of blood from a handful of donors. Repertoires were generated with immunoSEQ multiplex PCR, while TCRdb's copy carries only in-frame clones and drops some. The data show 65,000 to 95,000 clones, with 75% to 95% seen just once and approximately 0.27% held by the top ten. The sequenced material came from T cells isolated from PBMCs. The receptors shown here come from a human donor in good health.

V is TRBV7-9 and J is TRBJ2-2; TRBD2 aligns across 8 bases. Trimming took 7 bases from V and 4 from J; bases not matched to a gene: 11. The CDR3 loop spans 16 amino acids. Germline V gives CDR1 SEHNR, CDR2 FQNEAQ (reference sequence). CDR3 amino acids: CASNPIPGGLTGELFF. The CDR3 region has the DNA TGTGCCAGCAACCCCATACCGGGGGGGCTCACCGGGGAGCTGTTTTTT.

This chain uses TRBV29-1 with TRBJ2-1; maybe TRBD2 (5 bases). Germline CDR1 is SQVTM and CDR2 is ANQGSEA. The length of the CDR3 is 13 residues. Trimming shortened V by 2 bases and J by 6 bases, and 11 bases separated the two germline ends. This CDR3 reads CSVESRVSNEQFF. The CDR3 DNA reads as TGCAGCGTTGAATCGCGGGTTTCCAATGAGCAGTTCTTC.

V and J are TRBV5-5 and TRBJ2-2; 12 nucleotides align to TRBD2. The CDR3 spans 14 residues. Germline CDR1 reads SGHKS; CDR2 reads YYEKEE (reference sequence). V was pared by 5 bases and J by 6 bases, with 2 bases of the junction left unmatched. In DNA form, the CDR3 reads TGTGCCAGCAGGGCTAGCGGGGGGGCCGGGGAGCTGTTTTTT. The encoded protein is CASRASGGAGELFF.

This chain uses TRBV27 with TRBJ2-7; the D gene is possibly TRBD1 (6 bases). The V end lost 3 bases, the J end lost 0 bases, and 18 bases lay between the germline ends. CDR3 size: 17 residues. CDR1 and CDR2 from the germline V gene are MNHEY and SMNVEV (reference sequence). In DNA, the CDR3 is TGTGCCAGCAGTTTGAGGGGGTTTCAGGACAACTCCTACGAGCAGTACTTC. The encoded protein is CASSLRGFQDNSYEQYF.

The chain links TRBV10-3 to TRBJ2-7, with D perhaps TRBD2 (6 bases). V lost 10 bases, J lost 3 bases, and 31 bases lay in between. The germline V gene encodes CDR1 ENHRY and CDR2 SYGVKD. The CDR3 is 18 residues long. The CDR3 coding sequence is TGTGCCACCGCCGCACCGGGACTGGGAAAGGGGATTCTCTACGAGCAGTACTTC. Translated: CATAAPGLGKGILYEQYF.

The rearrangement links TRBV27 to TRBJ2-7; 10 nucleotides align to TRBD2. V trimming: 5 bases; J trimming: 9 bases; junction bases outside the gene matches: 13. This CDR3 comprises 15 residues. Germline CDR1 reads MNHEY; CDR2 reads SMNVEV (reference sequence). The CDR3 coding sequence is TGTGCCAGCAGTCCCTCCCCCCTAGCGGGAGAGGTGCAGTACTTC. It codes for CASSPSPLAGEVQYF.

The gene calls are TRBV6-5 and TRBJ1-1, with 12 bases that match TRBD1. The J segment lost 6 bases and the V segment lost 5 bases, leaving 4 bases of the junction unmatched. This CDR3 region has 14 residues. CDR1 MNHEY and CDR2 SVGAGI come from the germline V gene. CDR3 region: CASSRGQGAAEAFF. The CDR3 DNA sequence: TGTGCCAGCAGTCGGGGACAGGGGGCTGCTGAAGCTTTCTTT.

V gene TRBV4-1 combines with J gene TRBJ1-4; a weak D match, TRBD1 (5 bases). Germline CDR1 is MGHRA and CDR2 is YSYEKL. This CDR3 has 16 amino acids. The V end was cut by 0 bases, the J end by 7 bases, with 15 bases between. In DNA, the CDR3 is TGCGCCAGCAGCCAAGATCGGGGGGGTTGGCTTGAAAAACTGTTTTTT. Translation gives CASSQDRGGWLEKLFF.